Below, 15 T cell receptor beta chains from the same sample are listed, as sequenced in a study of OX40 agonist ivuxolimab in advanced cancers. Here immunoSEQ multiplex PCR was the method, and the copy in TCRdb shows in-frame clones only, minus some. The table lists around 48,000 clones, about 83% of them singletons. The sequenced sample was CD4+ or CD8+ T cells sorted from blood, obtained in a trial of the OX40 agonist ivuxolimab. The receptors originated from an adult with an advanced solid tumor such as melanoma, head and neck, liver or kidney cancer.

This clone was observed a handful of times. Sequence at one end of the junction differs from germline and may be a read error. V is TRBV20-1 and J is TRBJ1-1; weak D call: TRBD1 (5 bases). This CDR3 has 10 amino acids. CDR1 is DFQATT and CDR2 is SNEGSKA in the germline V gene (reference sequence). The CDR3 is CSASSGTHYF. In nucleotides, the CDR3 is TGCAGTGCTAGTAGCGGGACCCACTACTTT.

The rearrangement uses TRBV5-8 and TRBJ2-3; no definite D call. CDR1 and CDR2 from the germline V gene are SGHTS and YDEGEE. V lost 4 bases, J lost 3 bases, and 3 bases lay in between. The CDR3 extends over 11 amino acids. CDR3 DNA: TGTGCCAGCAGCAGGACAGATACGCAGTATTTT. It codes for CASSRTDTQYF.

This sequence joins TRBV6-5 and TRBJ1-2; perhaps TRBD1 as D (5 bases). V was cut by 8 bases and J by 8 bases, with 15 bases left in between. The CDR3 is made up of 12 amino acids. From germline, CDR1 is MNHEY and CDR2 SVGAGI. The CDR3 here is CASGFQGYGYTF. The DNA for the CDR3 is TGTGCCAGCGGATTCCAGGGTTACGGCTACACCTTC.

The count of this clone is one. V usage is TRBV5-4 and J usage is TRBJ2-5; D is undetermined. From germline, CDR1 is SGHNT and CDR2 YYREEE (reference sequence). The CDR3 length is 15 residues. The V gene lost 0 bases and the J gene lost 0 bases, with 9 bases spanning the gap. The CDR3 is CASSLDPNNQETQYF. The CDR3 bases are TGTGCCAGCAGCTTGGACCCGAACAACCAAGAGACCCAGTACTTC.

This sequence joins TRBV18 and TRBJ1-1, with unresolved D. CDR1 is KGHSH, CDR2 LQKENI, per germline. V lost 2 bases to trimming and J lost 1 base, with 8 bases between them. The CDR3 has 14 amino acids. This CDR3 is CASSPWRTNTEAFF. Here the CDR3 DNA reads TGTGCCAGCTCACCATGGCGGACGAACACTGAAGCTTTCTTT. Drawing the rest from reference TRBV18 and TRBJ1-1, the complete variable domain is NAGVMQNPRHLVRRRGQEARLRCSPMKGHSHVYWYRQLPEEGLKFMVYLQKENIIDESGMPKERFSAEFPKEGPSILRIQQVVRGDSAAYFCASSPWRTNTEAFFGQGTRLTVV.

The chain uses TRBV27 and TRBJ2-1, with D possibly being TRBD1 (6 bases). This CDR3 spans 13 amino acids. Trimming shortened V by 4 bases and J by 9 bases, and 13 bases separated the two germline ends. Per germline, CDR1 MNHEY and CDR2 SMNVEV (reference sequence). CDR3 in amino acids: CASSYRTDFEQFF. In DNA form, the CDR3 reads TGTGCCAGCAGTTACCGGACAGATTTTGAGCAGTTCTTC.

This chain joins TRBV7-2 and TRBJ1-1; no firm D call. Germline lookup yields CDR1 SGHTA and CDR2 FQGNSA. The CDR3 is 18 residues long. Trimming shortened V by 0 bases and J by 0 bases, and 17 bases separated the two germline ends. The CDR3 loop is CASSLAAVQWGMNTEAFF. CDR3 in DNA: TGTGCCAGCAGCTTAGCCGCAGTGCAATGGGGAATGAACACTGAAGCTTTCTTT.

The chain has TRBV6-6 and TRBJ1-6; maybe TRBD1 (5 bases). Germline-derived CDR1 and CDR2 are MNHNY and SVGAGI (reference sequence). The CDR3 length is 13 residues. The V and J ends lost 7 bases and 6 bases respectively, with 10 bases between them. CDR3 DNA: TGTGCCAGCACCCGACAGACTAATTCACCCCTCCACTTT. Translated: CASTRQTNSPLHF.

This chain uses TRBV4-1 with TRBJ2-7; D may be TRBD2 (5 bases). V dropped 3 bases and J dropped 12 bases, with 21 bases sitting between them. The CDR3 spans 14 residues. CDR1 and CDR2 (germline): MGHRA, YSYEKL. The CDR3 sequence: CASSHHTGTTFRYF. In nucleotides, the CDR3 is TGCGCCAGCAGCCACCATACGGGAACTACCTTTCGGTACTTC.

Written as DNA, the CDR3 is TGTGCCAGTAGCTGGGGGGGAAAAGGCCGGACCACTGAAGCTTTCTTT. This encodes CASSWGGKGRTTEAFF. The chain links TRBV19 to TRBJ1-1; D might be TRBD1 (5 bases). The V end lost 6 bases, the J end lost 4 bases, and 21 bases lay between the germline ends. The CDR3 contains 16 residues. Germline values: CDR1 LNHDA, CDR2 SQIVND (reference sequence). The full variable domain, with the rest looked up from reference TRBV19 and TRBJ1-1, is DGGITQSPKYLFRKEGQNVTLSCEQNLNHDAMYWYRQDPGQGLRLIYYSQIVNDFQKGDIAEGYSVSREKKESFPLTVTSAQKNPTAFYLCASSWGGKGRTTEAFFGQGTRLTVV.

This chain uses TRBV7-6 with TRBJ2-5; possibly TRBD1 for D (6 bases). Trimming removed 2 bases from V and 4 bases from J, with 11 bases in between. From germline, CDR1 is SGHVS and CDR2 FNYEAQ. CDR3 length: 14 amino acids. The CDR3 region has the DNA TGTGCCAGCAGCTTATCAGGGGCGGGAGAGACCCAGTACTTC. This codes for CASSLSGAGETQYF.

The CDR3 here is CASSPGSGTNSAGQYF. CDR3 sequence (DNA): TGTGCCAGCAGCCCGGGTTCGGGCACCAACTCGGCCGGGCAGTACTTC. The V and J genes are TRBV7-8 and TRBJ2-7; D is ambiguous. Germline V gene lookup returns CDR1 SGHVS and CDR2 FQNEAQ. V shed 5 bases and J shed 9 bases, with 26 bases lying between them. This CDR3 has 16 amino acids.

The chain joins TRBV5-1 to TRBJ2-5; perhaps TRBD2 as D (5 bases). The CDR3 length is 15 residues. Trimming took 4 bases from V and 2 from J, leaving 15 bases between them. The germline CDR1 and CDR2 sequences are SGHRS and YFSETQ. In DNA, the CDR3 is TGCGCCAGCAGCACGTCCCCTAGCACGCAAGAGACCCAGTACTTC. As protein: CASSTSPSTQETQYF.

A word on this clone: Other nucleotide sequences from this sample produce the same CDR3. The chain is built from TRBV10-3 and TRBJ1-2; D is unclear. The CDR3 runs to 14 residues. Trimming took off 6 bases at V and 11 bases at J, with 22 bases between the two ends. Germline V lookup: CDR1 ENHRY, CDR2 SYGVKD. The CDR3 here is CAIRPAGPSPVYTF. The CDR3 DNA follows: TGTGCCATCAGGCCAGCAGGACCAAGTCCAGTTTACACCTTC.

V gene TRBV6-5 combines with J gene TRBJ2-3, with D possibly TRBD2 on 5 matching bases. The CDR3 runs to 15 residues. Trimming took 6 bases from V and 5 from J, leaving 18 bases between them. Germline CDR1 MNHEY, CDR2 SVGAGI. CDR3 sequence reads: CASRIAGVAGDTQYF. The CDR3 nucleotides read TGTGCCAGCAGGATAGCCGGGGTAGCAGGAGATACGCAGTATTTT.